These T cell receptor beta chains were read from a single sample in a study of monozygotic twins with inflammatory bowel disease. TCRdb reprocessed the 5' RACE reads and stores each CDR3 protein as one record, lacking DNA. Its table lists 330,000 or so distinct CDR3 sequences. The sample taken for sequencing was blood. The origin of the receptors is a human donor with ulcerative colitis or Crohn's disease, or a healthy co-twin of an affected twin (not recorded which). Each CDR3 is given with its conserved first and last residue.

>TRBJ2-5|TRBV28
CASSYGLAAYQETQYF
>TRBJ2-1|TRBV5-1
CASSLGHLLRDSSYNEQFF
>TRBJ2-7|TRBV28
CASSPINPLTGDPSEQYF
>TRBJ2-2|TRBV20-1
CSARDLELDTGELFF
>TRBJ1-1|TRBV5-1
CASSPDGNTEAFF
>TRBJ1-1|TRBV4-1
CASSPVGVGTEAFF
>TRBJ2-3|TRBV7-9
CASSLGHGASTTDTQYF
>TRBJ2-7|TRBV20-1
CSAHDSYEQYF
>TRBJ2-1|TRBV20-1
CSARLAGVGEQFF
>TRBJ1-2|TRBV3-1
CASSLSGQSNNYGYTF
>TRBJ1-1|TRBV12-3/TRBV12-4
CASSLDGLSEAFF
>TRBJ2-7|TRBV20-1
CSARGLGAYEQYF
>TRBJ1-4|TRBV9
CASSAENGQGEKLFF
>TRBJ2-6|TRBV4-3
CASSQDLILGASGANVLTF
>TRBJ1-6|TRBV5-1
CASTWGERDSPLHF
>TRBJ1-5|TRBV5-8
CASSLAIGGQPQHF
>TRBJ2-2|TRBV5-1
CASSLSGSSTGELFF
>TRBJ1-1|TRBV6-2/TRBV6-3
CASSYSRTVVSAEAFF
>TRBJ2-7|TRBV20-1
CSAAYPGGKMTYEQYF
>TRBJ1-5|TRBV20-1
CSAFLGSWQPQHF
>TRBJ2-3|TRBV27
CATSGTGEADTQYF
>TRBJ2-3|TRBV6-2/TRBV6-3
CASSYRGQSTDTQYF
>TRBJ2-1|TRBV6-1
CASSPTAAHNEQFF
>TRBJ1-1|TRBV13
CASSLGNTGVYTEAFF
>TRBJ1-2|TRBV19
CASSIWGLDGGYTF
>TRBJ2-6|TRBV30
CAWSPGLARANVLTF
>TRBJ2-3|TRBV29-1
CSVGEGYDQYF
>TRBJ2-7|TRBV5-8
CASSLGGRDYEQYF
>TRBJ1-2|TRBV30
CAWSEWGYGYTF
>TRBJ2-1|TRBV20-1
CSARSVAVAREFF
>TRBJ1-6|TRBV14
CASSDAENSPLHF
>TRBJ2-3|TRBV24-1
CATGGGDYTDTQYF
>TRBJ2-1|TRBV7-9
CASSLVQRGADEQFF
>TRBJ2-4|TRBV27
CASSLVRASRAKNIQYF
>TRBJ2-3|TRBV3-1
CASSQAGGQDTQYF
>TRBJ2-7|TRBV5-1
CASSLTGLAGGPYEQYF
>TRBJ1-1|TRBV10-3
CAISESGGTEAFF
>TRBJ1-2|TRBV5-1
CASSLDREGYTF
>TRBJ2-5|TRBV5-4
CASSGDKETQYF
>TRBJ2-1|TRBV6-5
CASSYPGPGQQFF
>TRBJ2-1|TRBV5-1
CASRARDREYNEQFF
>TRBJ2-1|TRBV7-9
CASSFILLAGGNEQFF
>TRBJ2-3|TRBV7-8
CASSSFQGTDTQYF
>TRBJ1-5|TRBV12-3/TRBV12-4
CARTKSRGGYQPQHF
>TRBJ2-1|TRBV4-1
CASSQDARTSGINEQFF
>TRBJ2-2|TRBV28
CANRHPNTGELFF
>TRBJ2-7|TRBV29-1
CSVGAGQGRSEQYF
>TRBJ2-3|TRBV12-3/TRBV12-4
CASSPHRGTTDTQYF
>TRBJ2-3|TRBV20-1
CSATSISAQYF
>TRBJ2-5|TRBV20-1
CSARDRSGRPSPQETQYF
>TRBJ1-5|TRBV28
CASLDPDRADQPQHF
>TRBJ1-1|TRBV18
CASSHDMGLDTEAFF
>TRBJ2-7|TRBV15
CATSRTGGKGPYEQYF
>TRBJ1-4|TRBV12-3/TRBV12-4
CASSLAALGDEKLIF
>TRBJ2-7|TRBV4-1
CASSQDQRREQYF